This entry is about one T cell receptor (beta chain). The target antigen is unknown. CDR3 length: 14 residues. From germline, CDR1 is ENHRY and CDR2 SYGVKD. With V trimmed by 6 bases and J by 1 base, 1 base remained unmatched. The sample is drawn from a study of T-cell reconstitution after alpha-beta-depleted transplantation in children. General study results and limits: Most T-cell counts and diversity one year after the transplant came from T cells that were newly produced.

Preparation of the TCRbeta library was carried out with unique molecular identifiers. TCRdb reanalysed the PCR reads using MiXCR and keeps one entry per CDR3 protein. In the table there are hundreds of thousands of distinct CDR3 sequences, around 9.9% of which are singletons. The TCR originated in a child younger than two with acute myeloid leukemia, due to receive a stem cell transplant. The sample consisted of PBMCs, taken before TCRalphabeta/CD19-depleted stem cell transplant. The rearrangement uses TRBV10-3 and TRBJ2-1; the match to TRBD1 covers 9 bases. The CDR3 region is CAIRGTGSYNEQFF. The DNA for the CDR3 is TGTGCCATCAGGGGGACAGGGTCCTACAATGAGCAGTTCTTC.